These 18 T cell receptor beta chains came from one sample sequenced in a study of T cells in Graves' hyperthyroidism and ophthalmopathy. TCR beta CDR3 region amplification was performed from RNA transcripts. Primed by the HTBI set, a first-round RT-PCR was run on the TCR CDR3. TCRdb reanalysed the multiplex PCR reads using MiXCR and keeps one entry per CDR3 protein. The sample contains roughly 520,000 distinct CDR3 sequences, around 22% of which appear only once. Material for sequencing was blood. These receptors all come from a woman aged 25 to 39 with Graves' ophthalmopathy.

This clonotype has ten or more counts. Here the CDR3 DNA reads TGTGCCAGCAGTTCAAATCGAATCGGTCAGCCCCAGCATTTT. This translates into CASSSNRIGQPQHF. The chain carries TRBV12-3 or TRBV12-4 and TRBJ1-5; the D is unclear. Between the trimmed V and J ends, which lost 4 bases and 6 bases, there was a span of 13 bases. The CDR3 contains 14 residues.

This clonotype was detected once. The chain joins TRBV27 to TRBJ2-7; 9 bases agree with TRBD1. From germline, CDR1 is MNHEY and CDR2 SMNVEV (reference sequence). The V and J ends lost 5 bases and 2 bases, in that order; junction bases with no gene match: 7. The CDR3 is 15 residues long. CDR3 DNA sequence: TGTGCCAGCAGTCCGACAGGGGGGTGGGCCTACGAGCAGTACTTC. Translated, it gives CASSPTGGWAYEQYF.

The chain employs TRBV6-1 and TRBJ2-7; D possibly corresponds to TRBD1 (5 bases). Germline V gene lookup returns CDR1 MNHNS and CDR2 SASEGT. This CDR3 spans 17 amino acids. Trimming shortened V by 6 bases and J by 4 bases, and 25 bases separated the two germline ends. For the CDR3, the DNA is TGTGCCAGCAGAACCCTAAACAGCCGGGTAGGGGCTTACGAGCAGTACTTC. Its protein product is CASRTLNSRVGAYEQYF.

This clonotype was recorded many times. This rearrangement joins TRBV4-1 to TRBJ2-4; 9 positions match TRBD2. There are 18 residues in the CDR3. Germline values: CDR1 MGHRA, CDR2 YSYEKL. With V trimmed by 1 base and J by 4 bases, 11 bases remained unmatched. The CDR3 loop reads CASSQVAGVLKGKNIQYF. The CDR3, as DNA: TGCGCCAGCAGCCAAGTAGCGGGGGTTTTAAAAGGGAAAAACATTCAGTACTTC.

The chain's CDR3 is CASSAGGKGGEAFF. The CDR3 DNA reads TGCGCCAGCAGCGCAGGGGGCAAGGGCGGTGAAGCTTTCTTT. This sequence joins TRBV5-1 and TRBJ1-1; TRBD1 aligns across 8 bases. The trim removed 4 bases at V and 7 bases at J, leaving 9 bases unmatched. There are 14 residues in the CDR3. The germline CDR1 and CDR2 sequences are SGHRS and YFSETQ.

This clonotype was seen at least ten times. CDR3 nucleotide sequence: TGCGCCAGCAGCCTCACAGGGGGGGAACAAGAGACCCAGTACTTC. Encoded protein: CASSLTGGEQETQYF. This chain connects TRBV5-1 to TRBJ2-5; the D gene is possibly TRBD1 (8 bases). Deletions cut 4 bases from V and 2 bases from J, with 15 bases between. The CDR3 spans 15 residues. Germline CDR1 reads SGHRS; CDR2 reads YFSETQ. Combining the CDR3 with reference TRBV5-1 and TRBJ2-5 gives the whole variable domain KAGVTQTPRYLIKTRGQQVTLSCSPISGHRSVSWYQQTPGQGLQFLFEYFSETQRNKGNFPGRFSGRQFSNSRSEMNVSTLELGDSALYLCASSLTGGEQETQYFGPGTRLLVL.

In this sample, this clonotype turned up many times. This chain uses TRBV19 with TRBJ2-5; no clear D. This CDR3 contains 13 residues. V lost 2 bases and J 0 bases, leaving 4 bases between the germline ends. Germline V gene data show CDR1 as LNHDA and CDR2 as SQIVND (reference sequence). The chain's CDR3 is CASSIRDQETQYF. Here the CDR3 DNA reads TGTGCCAGTAGTATACGGGACCAAGAGACCCAGTACTTC.

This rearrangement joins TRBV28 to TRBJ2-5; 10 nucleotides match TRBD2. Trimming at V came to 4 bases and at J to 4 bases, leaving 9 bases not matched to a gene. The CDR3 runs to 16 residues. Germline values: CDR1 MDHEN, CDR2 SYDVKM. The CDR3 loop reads CASSSPPSGSLETQYF. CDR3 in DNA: TGTGCCAGCAGTTCACCCCCTAGCGGGAGCCTAGAGACCCAGTACTTC.

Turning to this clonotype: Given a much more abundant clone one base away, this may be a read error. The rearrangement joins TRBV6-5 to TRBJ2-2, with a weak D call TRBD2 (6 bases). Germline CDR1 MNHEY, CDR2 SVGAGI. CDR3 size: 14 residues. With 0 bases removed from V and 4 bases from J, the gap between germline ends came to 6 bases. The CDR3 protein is CASSYSEGTGELFF. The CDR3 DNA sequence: TGTGCCAGCAGTTACTCGGAGGGCACCGGGGAGCTGTTTTTT.

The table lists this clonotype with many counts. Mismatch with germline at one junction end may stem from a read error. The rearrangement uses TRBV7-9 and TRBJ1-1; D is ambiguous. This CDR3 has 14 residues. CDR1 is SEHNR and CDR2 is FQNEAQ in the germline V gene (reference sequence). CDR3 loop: CASSLDGPQYETFF. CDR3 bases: TGTGCCAGCAGCTTAGATGGGCCACAGTATGAAACTTTCTTT. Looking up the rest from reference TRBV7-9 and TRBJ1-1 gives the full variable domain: DTGVSQNPRHKITKRGQNVTFRCDPISEHNRLYWYRQTLGQGPEFLTYFQNEAQLEKSRLLSDRFSAERPKGSFSTLEIQRTEQGDSAMYLCASSLDGPQYETFFGQGTRLTVV.

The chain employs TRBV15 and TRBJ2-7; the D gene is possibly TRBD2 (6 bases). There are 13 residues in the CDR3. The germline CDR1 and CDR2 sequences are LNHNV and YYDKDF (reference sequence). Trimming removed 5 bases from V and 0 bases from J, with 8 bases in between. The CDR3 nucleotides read TGTGCCACCAGCTCGCGGGACTCCTACGAGCAGTACTTC. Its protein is CATSSRDSYEQYF.

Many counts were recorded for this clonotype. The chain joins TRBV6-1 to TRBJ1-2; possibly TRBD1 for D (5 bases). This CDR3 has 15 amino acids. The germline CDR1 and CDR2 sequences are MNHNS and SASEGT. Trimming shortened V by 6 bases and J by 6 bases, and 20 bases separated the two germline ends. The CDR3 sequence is CASSSIRRAANGYTF. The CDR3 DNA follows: TGTGCCAGCAGCTCCATCCGCAGGGCAGCCAATGGCTACACCTTC.

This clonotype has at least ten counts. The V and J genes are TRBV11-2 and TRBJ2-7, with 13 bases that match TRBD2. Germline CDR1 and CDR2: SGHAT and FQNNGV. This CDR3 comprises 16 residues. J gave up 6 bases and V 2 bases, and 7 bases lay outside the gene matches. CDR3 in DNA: TGTGCCAGCAGCTTAAGAGTGGGACTAGCGGGGTTCGAGCAGTACTTC. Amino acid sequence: CASSLRVGLAGFEQYF.

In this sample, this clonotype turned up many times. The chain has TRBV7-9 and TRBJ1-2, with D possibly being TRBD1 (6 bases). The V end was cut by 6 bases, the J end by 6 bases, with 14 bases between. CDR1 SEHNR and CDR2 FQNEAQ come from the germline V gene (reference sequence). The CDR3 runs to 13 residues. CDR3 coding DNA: TGTGCCAGCAGGCGTTCAGGGGCGGATGGCTACACCTTC. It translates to CASRRSGADGYTF. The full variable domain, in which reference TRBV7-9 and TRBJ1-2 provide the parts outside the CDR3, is DTGVSQNPRHKITKRGQNVTFRCDPISEHNRLYWYRQTLGQGPEFLTYFQNEAQLEKSRLLSDRFSAERPKGSFSTLEIQRTEQGDSAMYLCASRRSGADGYTFGSGTRLTVV.

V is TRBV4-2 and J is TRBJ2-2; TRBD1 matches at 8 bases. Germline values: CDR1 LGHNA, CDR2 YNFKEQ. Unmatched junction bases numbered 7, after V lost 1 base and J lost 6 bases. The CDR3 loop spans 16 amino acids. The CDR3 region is CASSQGQGSGSGELFF. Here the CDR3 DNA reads TGTGCCAGCAGCCAAGGACAGGGGTCTGGGTCCGGGGAGCTGTTTTTT.

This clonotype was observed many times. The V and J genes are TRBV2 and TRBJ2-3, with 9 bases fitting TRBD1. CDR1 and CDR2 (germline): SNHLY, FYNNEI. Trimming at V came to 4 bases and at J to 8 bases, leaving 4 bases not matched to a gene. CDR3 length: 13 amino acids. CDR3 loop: CASSGTGEGTQYF. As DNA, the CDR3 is TGTGCCAGCAGTGGGACAGGGGAAGGTACGCAGTATTTT.

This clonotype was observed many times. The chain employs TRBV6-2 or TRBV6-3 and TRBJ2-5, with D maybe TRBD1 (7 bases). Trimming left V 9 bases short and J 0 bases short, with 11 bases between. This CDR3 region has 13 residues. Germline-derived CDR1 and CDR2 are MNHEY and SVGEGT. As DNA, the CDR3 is TGTGCCAGTGCGGGACAGTACCAAGAGACCCAGTACTTC. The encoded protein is CASAGQYQETQYF.

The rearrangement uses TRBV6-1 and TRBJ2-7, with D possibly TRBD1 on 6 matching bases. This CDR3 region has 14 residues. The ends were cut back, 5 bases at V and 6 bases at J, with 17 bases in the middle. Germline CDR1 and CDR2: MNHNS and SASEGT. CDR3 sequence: CASSKQGMGSEQYF. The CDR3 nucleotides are TGTGCCAGCAGTAAGCAGGGGATGGGCTCCGAGCAGTACTTC.